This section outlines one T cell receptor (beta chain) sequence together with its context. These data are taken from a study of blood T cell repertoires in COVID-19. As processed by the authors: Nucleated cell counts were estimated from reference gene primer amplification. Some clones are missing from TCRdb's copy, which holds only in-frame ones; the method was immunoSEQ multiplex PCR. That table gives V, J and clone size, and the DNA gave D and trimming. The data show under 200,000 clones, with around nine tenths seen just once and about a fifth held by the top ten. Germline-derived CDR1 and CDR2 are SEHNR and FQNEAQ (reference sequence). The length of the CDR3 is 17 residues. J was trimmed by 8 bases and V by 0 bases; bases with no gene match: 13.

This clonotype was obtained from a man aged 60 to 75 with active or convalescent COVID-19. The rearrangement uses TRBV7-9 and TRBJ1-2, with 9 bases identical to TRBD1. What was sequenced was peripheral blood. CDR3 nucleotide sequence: TGTGCCAGCAGCTTAGCTACGCGGGACAGGGCTAAACGGGGCTACACCTTC. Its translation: CASSLATRDRAKRGYTF.